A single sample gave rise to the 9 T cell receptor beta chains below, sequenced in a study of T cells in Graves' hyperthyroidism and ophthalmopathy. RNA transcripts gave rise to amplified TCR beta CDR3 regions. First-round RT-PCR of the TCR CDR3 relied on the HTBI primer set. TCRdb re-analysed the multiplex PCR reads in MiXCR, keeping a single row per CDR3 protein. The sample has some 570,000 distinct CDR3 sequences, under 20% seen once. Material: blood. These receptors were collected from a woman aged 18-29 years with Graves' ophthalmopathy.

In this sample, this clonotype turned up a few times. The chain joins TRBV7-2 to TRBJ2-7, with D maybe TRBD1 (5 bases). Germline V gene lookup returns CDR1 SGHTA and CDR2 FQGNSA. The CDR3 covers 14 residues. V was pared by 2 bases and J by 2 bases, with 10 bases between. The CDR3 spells CASSLIGRAYEQYF. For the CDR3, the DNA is TGTGCCAGCAGCTTAATCGGCAGGGCCTACGAGCAGTACTTC.

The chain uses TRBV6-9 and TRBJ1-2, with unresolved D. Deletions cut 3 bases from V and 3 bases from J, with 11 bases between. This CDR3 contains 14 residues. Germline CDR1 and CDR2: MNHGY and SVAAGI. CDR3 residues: CASSYRPRDYGYTF. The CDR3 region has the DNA TGTGCCAGCAGTTACCGCCCGAGGGACTATGGCTACACCTTC.

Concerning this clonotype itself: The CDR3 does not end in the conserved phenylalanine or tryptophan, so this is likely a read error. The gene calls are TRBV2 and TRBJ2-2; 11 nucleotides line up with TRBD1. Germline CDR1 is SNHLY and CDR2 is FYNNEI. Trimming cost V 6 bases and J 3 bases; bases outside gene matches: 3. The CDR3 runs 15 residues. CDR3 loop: CASRGDRGDTGELFL. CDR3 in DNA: TGTGCCAGCAGGGGGGACAGGGGGGACACCGGGGAGCTGTTTCTT.

In DNA form, the CDR3 reads TGTGCCAGCAGTTTCGACAGGCCCCTGAACTACGAGCAGTACTTC. Its translation is CASSFDRPLNYEQYF. The rearrangement uses TRBV7-9 and TRBJ2-7; the D gene is possibly TRBD1 (6 bases). V was shortened by 6 bases and J by 3 bases, with 18 bases between the two germline ends. The CDR3 covers 15 residues. The germline V gene has CDR1 SEHNR and CDR2 FQNEAQ (reference sequence).

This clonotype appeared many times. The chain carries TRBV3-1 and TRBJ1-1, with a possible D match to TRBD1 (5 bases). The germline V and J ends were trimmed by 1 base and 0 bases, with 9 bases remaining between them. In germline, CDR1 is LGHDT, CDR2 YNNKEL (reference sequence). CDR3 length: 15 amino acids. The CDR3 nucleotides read TGTGCCAGCAGCCAAGTTGGGGCGGTGAACACTGAAGCTTTCTTT. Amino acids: CASSQVGAVNTEAFF.

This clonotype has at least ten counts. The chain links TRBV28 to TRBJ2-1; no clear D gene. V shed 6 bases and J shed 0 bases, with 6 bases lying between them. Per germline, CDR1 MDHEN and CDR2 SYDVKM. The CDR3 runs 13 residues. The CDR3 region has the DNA TGTGCCAGCAGGTCAGGCTCCTACAATGAGCAGTTCTTC. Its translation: CASRSGSYNEQFF.

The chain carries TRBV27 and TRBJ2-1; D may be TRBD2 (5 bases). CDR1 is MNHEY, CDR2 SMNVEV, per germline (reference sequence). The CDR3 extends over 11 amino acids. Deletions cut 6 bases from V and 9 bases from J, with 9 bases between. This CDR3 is CASRLAFEQFF. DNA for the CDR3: TGTGCCAGCAGGCTAGCTTTTGAGCAGTTCTTC.

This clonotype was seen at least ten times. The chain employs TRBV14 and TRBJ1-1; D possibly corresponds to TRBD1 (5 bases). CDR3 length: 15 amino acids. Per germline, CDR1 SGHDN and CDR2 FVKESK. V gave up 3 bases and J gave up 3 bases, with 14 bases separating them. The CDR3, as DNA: TGTGCCAGCAGCCACACCAGTGCGGGGGACACTGAAGCTTTCTTT. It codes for CASSHTSAGDTEAFF.

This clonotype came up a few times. The DNA for the CDR3 is TGTGCCAGCAGTTACCAACAGGGTTACACTGAAGCTTTCTTT. Amino acids: CASSYQQGYTEAFF. The chain combines TRBV6-6 with TRBJ1-1, with D maybe TRBD1 (6 bases). In germline, CDR1 is MNHNY, CDR2 SVGAGI (reference sequence). V was pared by 2 bases and J by 3 bases, with 10 bases between. This CDR3 is built from 14 residues.